The 23 T cell receptor beta chains in this list originate from one sample, sequenced in a study of shared T cell receptors in the human thymus. Method: immunoSEQ multiplex PCR; TCRdb's copy keeps in-frame clones and lacks some. The sample holds under 700,000 clones, about four fifths seen once. The data were also submitted as part of a second study, on human thymus T cells.

Sequencing used thymocytes. The receptors derive from a boy less than two years old with a congenital heart defect.

The V and J genes are TRBV6-5 and TRBJ1-5; 10 bases line up with TRBD1. CDR1 and CDR2 (germline): MNHEY, SVGAGI. Trimming at V came to 6 bases and at J to 6 bases, leaving 5 bases not matched to a gene. This CDR3 is 14 amino acids long. CDR3 DNA: TGTGCCAGCAGCCCGGGACAGGGGATTCAGCCCCAGCATTTT. This encodes CASSPGQGIQPQHF.

This clone was counted a few times. The chain is built from TRBV25-1 and TRBJ2-1, with TRBD2 matching 8 bases. In germline, CDR1 is MGHDK, CDR2 SYGVNS. With V trimmed by 4 bases and J by 5 bases, 4 bases remained unmatched. The CDR3 totals 14 residues. The CDR3 sequence: CASSGGRRDNEQFF. CDR3 in DNA: TGTGCCAGCAGTGGCGGGAGGAGGGACAATGAGCAGTTCTTC.

The chain couples TRBV18 to TRBJ2-5, with 11 bases aligning to TRBD2. V lost 1 base to trimming and J lost 4 bases; unmatched junction nucleotides: 23. The CDR3 extends over 22 amino acids. Germline assignment: CDR1 KGHSH and CDR2 LQKENI. Here the CDR3 DNA reads TGTGCCAGCTCACCACGAGTAATCGCGATGGTTAGCGGGAGGGCGATTGGAGAGACCCAGTACTTC. As protein: CASSPRVIAMVSGRAIGETQYF.

The rearrangement links TRBV2 to TRBJ1-1; tentatively, D is TRBD1 (5 bases). Germline lookup yields CDR1 SNHLY and CDR2 FYNNEI. V lost 4 bases and J 10 bases, leaving 19 bases between the germline ends. This CDR3 is 14 amino acids long. DNA of the CDR3: TGTGCCAGCAGTGGGGGGACCGCCCGGGAGAGAGCTTTCTTT. This codes for CASSGGTARERAFF.

As for this clone: Mismatch with germline at one junction end may stem from a read error. This chain joins TRBV7-6 and TRBJ2-1, with TRBD2 matching 10 bases. This CDR3 is 17 amino acids long. The germline V gene encodes CDR1 SGHVS and CDR2 FNYEAQ. CDR3 nucleotides: TGTGCCAGCAGTTTAGGGCTAGCGGGAGCTTCCTACAATGAGCAGTTCTTC. It yields the protein CASSLGLAGASYNEQFF.

V and J are TRBV4-1 and TRBJ2-5; D ambiguous. From germline, CDR1 is MGHRA and CDR2 YSYEKL. CDR3 length equals 16 residues. V lost 1 base and J lost 5, with 17 bases in between. The CDR3 loop reads CASSQVEVAPAETQYF. Here the CDR3 DNA reads TGCGCCAGCAGCCAAGTTGAGGTAGCTCCCGCGGAGACCCAGTACTTC.

The rearrangement uses TRBV27 and TRBJ2-1, with TRBD2 matching over 10 bases. CDR3 length equals 15 residues. CDR1 and CDR2 (germline): MNHEY, SMNVEV (reference sequence). Trimming removed 4 bases from V and 4 bases from J; junction bases left unmatched: 4. This CDR3 reads CASSSIAGGYNEQFF. CDR3 nucleotides: TGTGCCAGCAGTTCAATAGCGGGAGGATACAATGAGCAGTTCTTC.

This chain links TRBV28 with TRBJ1-2; TRBD1 aligns across 7 bases. This CDR3 is 15 amino acids long. Looked up from germline, CDR1 is MDHEN and CDR2 is SYDVKM. The V and J ends lost 5 bases and 4 bases, in that order; junction bases with no gene match: 10. Here the CDR3 DNA reads TGTGCCAGCAGTCCCACTCCGGGACAGACCTATGGCTACACCTTC. Its translation: CASSPTPGQTYGYTF.

The chain has TRBV10-3 and TRBJ1-1, with D tentatively TRBD1 (5 bases). This CDR3 is built from 12 residues. Germline-derived CDR1 and CDR2 are ENHRY and SYGVKD. Trimming left V 6 bases short and J 5 bases short, with 10 bases between. In DNA form, the CDR3 reads TGTGCCATCAGGGGGGGTAGGACTGAAGCTTTCTTT. It yields the protein CAIRGGRTEAFF.

This clone has more than one count but fewer than ten. This sequence joins TRBV9 and TRBJ2-3; possible D gene TRBD2, 5 bases. This CDR3 region has 17 residues. Germline CDR1 is SGDLS and CDR2 is YYNGEE. Trimming cost V 1 base and J 3 bases, with 18 bases left between them. The CDR3 DNA sequence: TGTGCCAGCAGCGTAAACCACCCCCCAACGGGGACAGATACGCAGTATTTT. Its translation: CASSVNHPPTGTDTQYF.

The chain recombines TRBV5-6 with TRBJ2-7; 7 nucleotides agree with TRBD2. Germline V lookup: CDR1 SGHDT, CDR2 YYEEEE. V gave up 4 bases and J gave up 3 bases; unmatched junction bases: 22. CDR3 length: 19 amino acids. The CDR3: CASSPQGVAGGTPHYEQYF. CDR3 sequence (DNA): TGTGCCAGCAGCCCCCAAGGGGTAGCGGGCGGGACTCCCCACTACGAGCAGTACTTC. The whole variable domain, remainder taken from reference TRBV5-6 and TRBJ2-7, is DAGVTQSPTHLIKTRGQQVTLRCSPKSGHDTVSWYQQALGQGPQFIFQYYEEEERQRGNFPDRFSGHQFPNYSSELNVNALLLGDSALYLCASSPQGVAGGTPHYEQYFGPGTRLTVT.

The chain has TRBV6-5 and TRBJ2-7; 11 bases line up with TRBD2. The CDR3 length is 14 residues. V dropped 10 bases and J dropped 2; count of bases not matched to a gene: 7. Germline CDR1 MNHEY, CDR2 SVGAGI. CDR3 in DNA: TGTGCCACTCCAGCTAGCGGGAGGACCTACGAGCAGTACTTC. Encoded protein: CATPASGRTYEQYF.

The genes are TRBV5-1 and TRBJ2-3; D ambiguous. This CDR3 has 13 residues. Germline V gene data show CDR1 as SGHRS and CDR2 as YFSETQ. V was trimmed by 4 bases and J by 6 bases, leaving 12 bases between them. CDR3 residues: CASSRDCADTQYF. CDR3 DNA sequence: TGCGCCAGCAGCCGAGATTGCGCCGATACGCAGTATTTT.

The chain is built from TRBV6-4 and TRBJ1-5; D is perhaps TRBD1 (6 bases). V was trimmed by 6 bases and J by 0 bases, leaving 18 bases between them. This CDR3 spans 17 amino acids. CDR1 is MRHNA, CDR2 SNTAGT, per germline. CDR3 coding DNA: TGTGCCAGCAGACTCCGGACAGTCCGCCATAGCAATCAGCCCCAGCATTTT. It codes for CASRLRTVRHSNQPQHF.

The rearrangement uses TRBV6-5 and TRBJ1-5; 7 nucleotides agree with TRBD1. The CDR3 totals 14 residues. Germline CDR1 reads MNHEY; CDR2 reads SVGAGI. V lost 5 bases and J lost 6; bases outside the gene matches: 7. The CDR3 is CASSDREETQPQHF. The CDR3, as DNA: TGTGCCAGCAGTGACAGGGAGGAAACTCAGCCCCAGCATTTT.

The chain employs TRBV9 and TRBJ2-5; TRBD1 matches 8 bases. The CDR3 is made up of 15 amino acids. Germline loops: CDR1 SGDLS, CDR2 YYNGEE. Trimming cost V 0 bases and J 0 bases; bases outside gene matches: 1. This CDR3 reads CASSVAGGDQETQYF. The CDR3 nucleotides read TGTGCCAGCAGCGTAGCAGGGGGCGACCAAGAGACCCAGTACTTC.

The rearrangement links TRBV14 to TRBJ1-3, with D possibly matching TRBD1 (5 bases). V lost 1 base and J lost 4, with 17 bases in between. The germline CDR1 and CDR2 sequences are SGHDN and FVKESK. This CDR3 is built from 17 residues. The CDR3 DNA follows: TGTGCCAGCAGCCAAGGCAAGCAGGGTCCCACGGGAAACACCATATATTTT. Translating gives CASSQGKQGPTGNTIYF.

This sequence joins TRBV11-2 and TRBJ2-2; no firm D call. The length of the CDR3 is 15 residues. V lost 0 bases and J lost 7, with 12 bases in between. Germline V gene sequence: CDR1 SGHAT, CDR2 FQNNGV. CDR3 coding DNA: TGTGCCAGCAGCTTAGATAGATCCTATCGCGGGGAGCTGTTTTTT. It codes for CASSLDRSYRGELFF.

The chain couples TRBV14 to TRBJ1-1, with D possibly matching TRBD1 (6 bases). This CDR3 region has 15 residues. The ends were cut back, 0 bases at V and 4 bases at J, with 12 bases in the middle. The germline V gene encodes CDR1 SGHDN and CDR2 FVKESK. CDR3 in amino acids: CASSQEVGGVTEAFF. CDR3 sequence (DNA): TGTGCCAGCAGCCAAGAAGTAGGGGGGGTCACTGAAGCTTTCTTT.

The chain uses TRBV6-5 and TRBJ2-1, with 7 bases that match TRBD2. The CDR3 is made up of 15 amino acids. V dropped 6 bases and J dropped 10; count of bases not matched to a gene: 15. Germline V gene lookup returns CDR1 MNHEY and CDR2 SVGAGI. CDR3 sequence (DNA): TGTGCCAGCAGCCCATCTCTAGCGGAGGAGGGGGAGCAGTTCTTC. It specifies CASSPSLAEEGEQFF.

V is TRBV10-2 and J is TRBJ2-3; TRBD2 matches 12 bases. The V segment lost 8 bases and the J segment 2 bases; nucleotides outside the gene matches: 8. The CDR3 covers 16 residues. Germline CDR1 reads WSHSY; CDR2 reads SAAADI. This chain's CDR3 is CASGGGLAGTTDTQYF. The CDR3 nucleotides are TGCGCCAGCGGGGGTGGACTAGCGGGGACCACAGATACGCAGTATTTT.

On this clone itself: At one end, the junction sequence differs from germline, possibly due to a read error. The rearrangement joins TRBV7-7 to TRBJ2-1; 9 positions match TRBD2. This CDR3 has 17 amino acids. The V gene's germline CDR1 is SSHAT and CDR2 FNYEAQ (reference sequence). This CDR3 is CASSLMAGGPGYNEQFF. CDR3 DNA sequence: TGTGCTAGCAGCTTAATGGCGGGAGGGCCGGGATACAATGAGCAGTTCTTC.

V is TRBV6-6 and J is TRBJ2-2; D remains unclear. This CDR3 comprises 14 residues. Per germline, CDR1 MNHNY and CDR2 SVGAGI (reference sequence). Trimming shortened V by 0 bases and J by 5 bases, and 7 bases separated the two germline ends. The CDR3 coding sequence is TGTGCCAGCAGTTACTCGAGCCTGACCGGGGAGCTGTTTTTT. Translation: CASSYSSLTGELFF.